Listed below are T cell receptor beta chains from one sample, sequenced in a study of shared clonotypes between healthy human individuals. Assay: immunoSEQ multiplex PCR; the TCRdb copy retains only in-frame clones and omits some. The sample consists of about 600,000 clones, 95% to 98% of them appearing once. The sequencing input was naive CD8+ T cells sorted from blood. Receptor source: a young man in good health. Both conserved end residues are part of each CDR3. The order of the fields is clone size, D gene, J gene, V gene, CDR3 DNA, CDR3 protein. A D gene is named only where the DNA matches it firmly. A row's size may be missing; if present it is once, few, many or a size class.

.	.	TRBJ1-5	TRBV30	TGTGCCTGGAGTGTAGGGGTGGGGCCCCAGCATTTT	CAWSVGVGPQHF
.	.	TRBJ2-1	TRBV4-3	TGCGCCAGCAGCCAAGATGGCTATGAGCAGTTCTTC	CASSQDGYEQFF
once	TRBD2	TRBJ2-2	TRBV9	TGTGCCAGCAGCGGACTAGCCTCGCTCGTTACCGGGGAGCTGTTTTTT	CASSGLASLVTGELFF
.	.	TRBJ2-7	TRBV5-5	TGTGCCAGCAGCTTGTTTAACGCGGTGGGCTCCTACGAGCAGTACTTC	CASSLFNAVGSYEQYF
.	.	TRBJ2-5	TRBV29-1	TGCAGCGTTGTACCCAGTGAACAGGGTCTAAAGACCCAGTACTTC	CSVVPSEQGLKTQYF
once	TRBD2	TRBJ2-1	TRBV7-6	TGTGCCAGCAGCCCTAGACTAGCGGGGGGCAATGAGCAGTTCTTC	CASSPRLAGGNEQFF
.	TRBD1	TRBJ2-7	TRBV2	TGTGCCAGCAGTGGAAACCGGGACAGGGGGCTGTACGAGCAGTACTTC	CASSGNRDRGLYEQYF
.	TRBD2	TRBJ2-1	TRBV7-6	TGTGCCAGCAGCGCCGGGACTAGCGGGAGGACAAATGAGCAGTTCTTC	CASSAGTSGRTNEQFF
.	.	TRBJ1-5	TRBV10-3	TGTGCCATCAGCGAGGACGGGTTCGGCCAGCCCCAGCATTTT	CAISEDGFGQPQHF
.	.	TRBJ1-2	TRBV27	TGTGCCAGCAGTTTGGACAGAACATTCGGATCCTATGGCTACACCTTC	CASSLDRTFGSYGYTF
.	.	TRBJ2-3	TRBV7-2	TGTGCCAGCAGCTTCCCCATTTCGAAATTTGGCACAGATACGCAGTATTTT	CASSFPISKFGTDTQYF
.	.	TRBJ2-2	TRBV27	TGTGCCAGCAGTTTAGGAGCGACCGGGGAGCTGTTTTTT	CASSLGATGELFF
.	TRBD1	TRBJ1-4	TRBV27	TGTGCCAGCAGGAAACTGGGACAGAATGAAAAACTGTTTTTT	CASRKLGQNEKLFF
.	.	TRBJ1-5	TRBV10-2	TGCGCCAGCAGTGAGTCTCCAGCGGGGTATAGCAATCAGCCCCAGCATTTT	CASSESPAGYSNQPQHF
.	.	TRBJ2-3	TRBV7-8	TGTGCCAGCAGCCCCGACGTAGGTGGCTTAGATACGCAGTATTTT	CASSPDVGGLDTQYF
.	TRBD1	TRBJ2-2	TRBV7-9	TGTGCCAGCAGCATCGTCAGGGGGACCGGGGAGCTGTTTTTT	CASSIVRGTGELFF
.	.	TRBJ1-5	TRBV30	TGTGCCTGGAGTGGAGGGACGCATAGCAATCAGCCCCAGCATTTT	CAWSGGTHSNQPQHF
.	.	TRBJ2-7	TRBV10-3	TGTGCCATCAGTCCAGGGTTGAACAGCTACGAGCAGTACTTC	CAISPGLNSYEQYF
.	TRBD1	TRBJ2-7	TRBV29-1	TGCAGCGTTGAAATTGAGGGGACAGGGGGCTACGAGCAGTACTTC	CSVEIEGTGGYEQYF
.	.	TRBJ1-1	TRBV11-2	TGTGCCAGCAGCTTAGATCGGGCATCGAACACTGAAGCTTTCTTT	CASSLDRASNTEAFF